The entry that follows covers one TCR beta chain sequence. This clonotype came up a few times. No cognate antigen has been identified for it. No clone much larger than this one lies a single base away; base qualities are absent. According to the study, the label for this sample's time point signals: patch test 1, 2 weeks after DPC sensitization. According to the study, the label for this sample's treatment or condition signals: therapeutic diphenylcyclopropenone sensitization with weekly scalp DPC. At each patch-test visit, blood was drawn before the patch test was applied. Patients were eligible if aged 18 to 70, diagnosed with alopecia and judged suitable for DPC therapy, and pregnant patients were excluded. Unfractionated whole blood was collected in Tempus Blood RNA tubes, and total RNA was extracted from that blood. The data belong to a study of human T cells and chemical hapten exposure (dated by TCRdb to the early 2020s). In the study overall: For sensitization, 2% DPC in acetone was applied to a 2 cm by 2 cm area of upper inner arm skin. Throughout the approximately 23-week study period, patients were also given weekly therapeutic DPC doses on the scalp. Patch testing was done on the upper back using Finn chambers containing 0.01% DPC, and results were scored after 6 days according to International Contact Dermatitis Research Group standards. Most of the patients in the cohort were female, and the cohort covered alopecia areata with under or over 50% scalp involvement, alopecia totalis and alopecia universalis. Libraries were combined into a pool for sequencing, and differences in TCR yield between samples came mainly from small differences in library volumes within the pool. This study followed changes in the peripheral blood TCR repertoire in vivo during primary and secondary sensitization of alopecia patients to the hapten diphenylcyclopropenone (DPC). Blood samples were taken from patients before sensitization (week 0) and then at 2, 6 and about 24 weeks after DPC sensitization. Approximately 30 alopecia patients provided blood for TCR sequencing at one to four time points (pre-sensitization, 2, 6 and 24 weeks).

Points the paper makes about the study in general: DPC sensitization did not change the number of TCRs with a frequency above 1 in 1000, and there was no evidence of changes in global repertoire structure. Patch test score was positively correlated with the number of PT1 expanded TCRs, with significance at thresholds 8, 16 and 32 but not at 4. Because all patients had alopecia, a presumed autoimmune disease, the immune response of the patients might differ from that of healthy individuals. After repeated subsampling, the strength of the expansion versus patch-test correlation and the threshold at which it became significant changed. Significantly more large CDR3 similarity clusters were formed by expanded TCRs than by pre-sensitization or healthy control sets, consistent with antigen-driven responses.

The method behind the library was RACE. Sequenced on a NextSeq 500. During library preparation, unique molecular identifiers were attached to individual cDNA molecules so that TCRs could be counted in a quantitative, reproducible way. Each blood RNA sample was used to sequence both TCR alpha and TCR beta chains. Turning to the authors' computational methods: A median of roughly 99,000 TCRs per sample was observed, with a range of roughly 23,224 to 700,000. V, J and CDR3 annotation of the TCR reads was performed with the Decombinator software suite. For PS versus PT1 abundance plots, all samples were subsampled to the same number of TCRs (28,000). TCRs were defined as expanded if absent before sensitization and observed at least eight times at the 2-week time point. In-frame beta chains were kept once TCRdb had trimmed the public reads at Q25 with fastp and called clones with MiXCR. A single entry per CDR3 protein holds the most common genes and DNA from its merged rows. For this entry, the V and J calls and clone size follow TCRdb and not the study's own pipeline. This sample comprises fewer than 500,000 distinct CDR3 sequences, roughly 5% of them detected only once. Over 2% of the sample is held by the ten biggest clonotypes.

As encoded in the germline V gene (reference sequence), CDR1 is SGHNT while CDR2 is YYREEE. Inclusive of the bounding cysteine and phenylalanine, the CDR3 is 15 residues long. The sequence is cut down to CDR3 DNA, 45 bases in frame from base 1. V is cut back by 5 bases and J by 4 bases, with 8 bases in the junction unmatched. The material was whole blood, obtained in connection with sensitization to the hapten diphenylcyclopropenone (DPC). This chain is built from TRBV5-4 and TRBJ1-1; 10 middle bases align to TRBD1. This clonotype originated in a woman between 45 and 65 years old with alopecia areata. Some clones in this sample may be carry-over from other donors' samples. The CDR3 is CASRVGTGVFTEAFF. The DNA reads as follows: TGTGCCAGCAGGGTGGGGACAGGGGTATTCACTGAAGCTTTCTTT.